The T cell receptor beta chain under discussion was sequenced for a study of cytomegalovirus exposure and HLA in healthy donors (dated 2017 in TCRdb). At the level of the whole study: An earlier analysis of approximately 640 of the donors reported approximately 270 Gb of sequence data and around 110 million unique TCR beta sequences from 150 million to 200 million T cells. To predict cytomegalovirus infection status, the study combined high-throughput TCR immunosequencing, statistical association of individual TCRs with disease status, and machine learning. In a later analysis, previously published TCR beta repertoires from more than 500 donors were re-analyzed and high-resolution HLA genotyping was added so that TCR occurrence patterns could be studied. Roughly 300 gigabases of sequencing data and some 85 million unique TCR sequences were included in an early release covering about 600 HLA-typed donors. Because of strong linkage in the cohort, five DR-DQ haplotypes were treated as single units for association and clustering. Class I and class II HLA loci were covered by the typing at four-digit resolution. Besides the first cohort of roughly 660 subjects, a separate validation cohort made up of over 100 different subjects was used. To decide whether each TCR beta V gene segment behaved as functional or pseudogenic, an earlier analysis of approximately 590 of the donors relied on high-throughput TCR beta sequencing. The study was designed to test whether signatures of past pathogen exposure could be identified by cataloging public T cell receptors. Rather than drawing on any new phenotypic data, the later analysis identified candidate immune exposures from TCR beta sequences and the way those sequences occurred across donors. Donor age, sex, ethnicity and CMV serostatus were collected together with the repertoire data. The genetic ancestry cluster associated with self-reported Caucasian donors included 81% of the 300 to 400 genotyped donors. On average, over 200,000 unique TCR beta nucleotide sequences were sequenced per donor among some 420 genotyped donors of the cohort, with roughly 19% of those sequences being non-productive. A later genetic analysis took genome-wide SNP genotypes for about three fifths of the roughly 700 donors and used that subset as a discovery cohort. The study profiled the T cell repertoires of fewer than 850 subjects by immunosequencing and related them to cytomegalovirus serostatus. Every repertoire in the discovery cohort had been generated on one and the same sequencing platform. The number of donors typed differed by locus, with roughly 620-630 for A, B, C, DRB1 and DQB1, about 500 for DQA1, approximately 580 for DPA1, and around 460 for DPB1. Broad study findings and their caveats: V-gene and J-gene trimming of TCR beta chains was associated with a missense DCLRE1C variant in a later genetic analysis, and the association was replicated in an independent cohort. In a later analysis, some 18,000 TCR beta sequences were associated with specific HLA alleles at a false discovery rate of 0.05. A later analysis found that HLA-associated TCR beta chains were more clonally expanded and had lower generation probabilities than equally common non-associated chains. The authors suggested that the approach could potentially be extended to other disease states and immunological phenotypes. A later analysis found that TCR association rates varied across HLA loci, with DRB1 alleles showing the most associated TCRs and HLA-C alleles the fewest. Sequencing depth was assumed to be roughly uniform across donors in the presence/absence analyses, though that assumption may not hold. In vitro tests confirmed that a few of the cytomegalovirus-associated TCR beta chains recognize cytomegalovirus antigens. A group of highly shared sequence variants was considered likely to be a technical artifact of the sequencing pipeline. A later genetic analysis reported fewer N-insertions in productive TCRs among donors in an Asian-associated ancestry cluster than the approximately 700-donor mean. In both the original and validation cohorts, the classifier was reported to diagnose cytomegalovirus status with high specificity and sensitivity. A later analysis reported that several top co-occurrence clusters appeared linked to parvovirus B19, influenza, CMV and Epstein-Barr virus. Linkage disequilibrium might explain the correlated functional status among segregating V segments, but an unknown experimental factor could not be ruled out. For the cohort, immune exposure information was limited to CMV serostatus. Strong co-occurrence of HLA alleles, especially DR and DQ, made assigning TCR associations to individual alleles difficult. A further reported finding was that TCR beta sequences accurately predicted the HLA-A and HLA-B alleles for most subjects in the first cohort. Because the 87-base-pair reads could not distinguish some IMGT-functional V segments, including TRBV6-2 and TRBV6-3, those segments were excluded. According to a later analysis, most CMV-associated TCR beta chains appeared to be HLA-restricted, and the HLA associations seemed to be driven largely by CMV exposure. Because some donors lacked HLA typing at each locus, the association tests relied only on the typed subset. In an earlier analysis of more than 500 of the donors, most TCR beta V segments appeared in productive rearrangements about 87% or about 30% of the time, broadly matching IMGT annotations. In the study, approximately 160 TCR beta chains were listed as associated with cytomegalovirus. While some public TCRs were present in many individuals, most TCR sequences turned up only very rarely across donors. The cohort was sequenced for TCR beta chains only, and without alpha or paired-chain data the features that could be detected were limited. The earlier analysis of approximately 560 of the donors excluded 15 to 20 rarely observed V segments, including chromosome 9 orphons, because counts were too low.

Sequences SEHNR (CDR1) and FQNEAQ (CDR2) are obtained from the germline V gene (reference sequence). The CDR3 spans 14 residues, from the cysteine through the phenylalanine. The CDR3 DNA has 42 bases and is translated from base 1. V loses 1 base, J loses 1 base, and the germline ends lie 7 bases apart. Library creation used the immunoSEQ multiplex PCR assay. For the multiplex PCR, a mixture combining 60 forward primers for TCR Vbeta segments and 13 reverse primers for TCR Jbeta segments was used. The CDR3 region of rearranged TCR beta genes was amplified from genomic DNA with a multiplex PCR assay. The Illumina HiSeq System was used to sequence the amplified TCR beta libraries as 87-base-pair reads. Under the source paper's analysis protocol: In a later analysis, 70 million to 95 million unique TCR beta chains were counted across the 650 to 700 repertoires, and approximately 11 million of these chains were shared by at least two donors. To remove PCR and sequencing errors, raw reads were error-corrected and collapsed into unique sequences using a nearest-neighbor algorithm that merged closely related sequences. Alignment of CDR3 sequences to IMGT reference sequences was used to assign V, D and J gene segments. Each retained sequence needed at least a six-nucleotide match to both a V gene segment and a J gene segment. A rearrangement was called productive if the CDR3 had no stop codons and remained in frame with V and J, and every other rearrangement was called non-productive. CDR3 was defined according to IMGT convention as the region running from the second conserved V-encoded cysteine to the conserved J-encoded phenylalanine. The earlier analysis of about 640 of the donors excluded any sequence lacking an unambiguous match to a single V gene segment. In an earlier analysis of some 590 of the donors, a V segment was called functional when productive rearrangements were above 56.7%, and segregating when the standard deviation between donors exceeded 5%. A statistical classification framework was built for diagnosing cytomegalovirus status from the catalog of TCR beta chain sequences. V and J gene assignment, in a later analysis, came from comparing TCR nucleotide sequences with IMGT/GENE-DB human TR gene sequences. The TCRdist pipeline was used in a later analysis to assign CDR3 sequences and most-parsimonious VDJ recombination scenarios. In a later analysis, each TCR beta chain was defined by its CDR3 amino acid sequence together with its V-gene family, and reads without a unique V-gene family were excluded. In a later analysis, 450 to 600 highly shared, low-generation-probability nucleotide sequences were removed to address suspected cross-contamination and a sequencing artifact. For each public chain, a later analysis derived a clonal expansion index from normalized ranks of inferred template counts within each repertoire. In a later analysis, generation probabilities were computed using a VDJ recombination model fitted to out-of-frame rearrangements, and the results were checked against IGoR. A later analysis scored TCR-TCR, TCR-HLA and TCR-CMV co-occurrence with hypergeometric tests, applying a repertoire-size bias correction to TCR pairs. In a later analysis, false discovery rates were estimated by permuting HLA or CMV assignments 20 times. In a later analysis, co-occurring TCRs were grouped using DBSCAN, and TCRdist sequence similarity was added for clustering within HLA-allele-positive subsets. Co-occurrence clustering excluded repertoires with fewer than 30,000 or more than 120,000 public chains, plus five with anomalous nucleotide sharing. TCRdb retrieved this table from immuneACCESS and kept in-frame rearrangements only. Not all clones are present; in checked studies, unresolved V genes account for under half, and no reason is known for the remainder. That table supplies the V and J calls and clone size; D and trimming were determined from the DNA. This sample lists 150,000 to 200,000 clones; 70% to 90% were detected once. About 9.3% of the sample is taken by the ten largest.

In total, approximately 610 healthy bone marrow donors made up the cohort. At the time of sampling, every cohort member was nominally healthy, though immune exposures that went unrecorded were likely present. The donor tested CMV seropositive and was one of the 289 seropositive cohort members. A peripheral blood sample was provided by each donor, and peripheral blood mononuclear cells were used for TCR beta sequencing. Genomic DNA was extracted from the blood cell samples with the Qiagen DNeasy Blood Extraction Kit. Concerning this clone: What antigen it recognizes has not been identified. Per-base qualities were not stored, and no clone one base away is much larger.

Recombination connected TRBV7-9 to TRBJ1-1; no D gene is confidently identified. The receptor's source is a man younger than 30 in good health and CMV-seropositive. The specimen sequenced was PBMCs. The CDR3 protein: CASSLVAENTEAFF. In nucleotide form, the sequence is TGTGCCAGCAGCTTAGTGGCGGAGAACACTGAAGCTTTCTTT.